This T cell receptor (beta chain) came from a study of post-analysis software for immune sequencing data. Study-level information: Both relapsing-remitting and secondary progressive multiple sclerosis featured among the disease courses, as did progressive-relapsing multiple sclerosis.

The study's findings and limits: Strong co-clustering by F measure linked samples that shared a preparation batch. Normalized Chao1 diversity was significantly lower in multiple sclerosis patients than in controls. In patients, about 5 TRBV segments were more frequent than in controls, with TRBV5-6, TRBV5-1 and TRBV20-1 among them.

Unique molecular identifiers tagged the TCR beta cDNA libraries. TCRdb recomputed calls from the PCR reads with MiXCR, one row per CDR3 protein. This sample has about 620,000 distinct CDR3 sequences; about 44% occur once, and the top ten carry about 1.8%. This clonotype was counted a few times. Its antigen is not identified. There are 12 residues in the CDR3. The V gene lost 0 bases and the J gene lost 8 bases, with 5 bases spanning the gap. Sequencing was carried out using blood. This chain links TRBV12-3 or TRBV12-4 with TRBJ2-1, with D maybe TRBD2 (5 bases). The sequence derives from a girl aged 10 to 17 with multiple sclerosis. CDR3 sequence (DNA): TGTGCCAGCAGTTTAGCGGGAGATGAGCAGTTCTTC. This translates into CASSLAGDEQFF.